Listed below are T cell receptor beta chains from one sample, sequenced in a study of T-cell memory formation after mild COVID-19. TCRdb analysed the 5' RACE reads with MiXCR anew, one entry per CDR3 protein. This sample has 150,000 to 200,000 distinct CDR3 sequences; 11% occur once, and the top ten carry less than 4%. The specimen was PBMCs or a T cell subset sorted from them (not recorded which). These receptor sequences come from a man between 18 and 35 years old who had mild COVID-19 (a few samples of this study predate the infection). Cell type and time point are not known. Each CDR3 is given with its conserved first and last residue. A D gene is named only where the DNA matches it firmly. Clone size is shown for a subset of rows, as once, few, many or a class of expanded clone.

d_gene: TRBD1
len: 18
v_gene: TRBV11-2
j_gene: TRBJ2-1
abundance: few
CDR3aa: CASSHPVLWDRDYNEQFF
CDR3nt: TGTGCCAGCAGCCACCCGGTTTTGTGGGACAGGGATTACAATGAGCAGTTCTTC

d_gene: -
len: 14
v_gene: TRBV20-1
j_gene: TRBJ1-1
abundance: few
CDR3aa: CSARARGGYTEAFF
CDR3nt: TGCAGTGCTAGAGCGAGAGGCGGGTACACTGAAGCTTTCTTT

d_gene: TRBD2
len: 14
v_gene: TRBV5-1
j_gene: TRBJ2-3
abundance: -
CDR3aa: CASRSLASTDTQYF
CDR3nt: TGCGCCAGCCGTTCACTAGCGAGCACAGATACGCAGTATTTT

d_gene: -
len: 16
v_gene: TRBV5-1
j_gene: TRBJ1-1
abundance: -
CDR3aa: CASSLDRSGINTEALF
CDR3nt: TGCGCCAGCAGCTTGGATAGGTCCGGGATTAACACTGAAGCTTTATTT

d_gene: -
len: 14
v_gene: TRBV21-1
j_gene: TRBJ1-3
abundance: -
CDR3aa: CASSTRTGGNTIYF
CDR3nt: TGTGCCAGCAGCACCCGGACAGGGGGAAACACCATATATTTT

d_gene: -
len: 13
v_gene: TRBV2
j_gene: TRBJ2-5
abundance: few
CDR3aa: CASTAVGGETQYF
CDR3nt: TGTGCCAGCACCGCAGTGGGAGGAGAGACCCAGTACTTC

d_gene: -
len: 18
v_gene: TRBV19
j_gene: TRBJ2-6
abundance: -
CDR3aa: CASNKGGASKSGANVLTF
CDR3nt: TGTGCCAGTAATAAGGGCGGAGCGTCTAAGTCTGGGGCCAACGTCCTGACTTTC

d_gene: -
len: 14
v_gene: TRBV20-1
j_gene: TRBJ2-3
abundance: -
CDR3aa: CSALSGASTDTQYF
CDR3nt: TGCAGTGCTCTCTCCGGGGCAAGCACAGATACGCAGTATTTT

d_gene: -
len: 13
v_gene: TRBV6-2/TRBV6-3
j_gene: TRBJ1-1
abundance: few
CDR3aa: CASRNAVPGEAFF
CDR3nt: TGTGCCAGCCGTAATGCCGTCCCGGGGGAAGCTTTCTTT

d_gene: -
len: 14
v_gene: TRBV4-1
j_gene: TRBJ2-7
abundance: -
CDR3aa: CASSRGGPTYEQYF
CDR3nt: TGCGCCAGCAGCCGAGGAGGGCCGACCTACGAGCAGTACTTC

d_gene: -
len: 15
v_gene: TRBV4-3
j_gene: TRBJ2-7
abundance: -
CDR3aa: CASSQGLDSTYEQYF
CDR3nt: TGCGCCAGCAGCCAAGGGCTCGACAGTACCTACGAGCAGTACTTC

d_gene: -
len: 14
v_gene: TRBV7-6
j_gene: TRBJ2-2
abundance: many
CDR3aa: CASRSDRNTGELFF
CDR3nt: TGTGCCAGCAGATCGGACAGGAACACCGGGGAGCTGTTTTTT

d_gene: TRBD2
len: 16
v_gene: TRBV27
j_gene: TRBJ2-1
abundance: -
CDR3aa: CASRLGGGSSYNEQFF
CDR3nt: TGTGCCAGCAGATTGGGGGGGGGAAGCTCCTACAATGAGCAGTTCTTC

d_gene: -
len: 17
v_gene: TRBV10-3
j_gene: TRBJ2-6
abundance: -
CDR3aa: CAISEGGGIAGANVLTF
CDR3nt: TGTGCCATCAGTGAGGGCGGAGGGATAGCTGGGGCCAACGTCCTGACTTTC

d_gene: -
len: 14
v_gene: TRBV7-2
j_gene: TRBJ1-3
abundance: few
CDR3aa: CASTQGVSGNTIYF
CDR3nt: TGTGCCAGCACCCAAGGGGTTTCTGGAAACACCATATATTTT

d_gene: -
len: 14
v_gene: TRBV7-2
j_gene: TRBJ2-1
abundance: few
CDR3aa: CASSLSRDLNEQFF
CDR3nt: TGTGCCAGCAGCTTAAGTAGGGACCTCAATGAGCAGTTCTTC

d_gene: TRBD2
len: 15
v_gene: TRBV5-1
j_gene: TRBJ2-5
abundance: few
CDR3aa: CASSLVPSGKETQYF
CDR3nt: TGCGCCAGCAGCTTGGTGCCTAGCGGTAAAGAGACCCAGTACTTC

d_gene: -
len: 14
v_gene: TRBV12-3/TRBV12-4
j_gene: TRBJ1-1
abundance: few
CDR3aa: CASSMHLGDTEAFF
CDR3nt: TGTGCCAGCAGTATGCACCTTGGTGACACTGAAGCTTTCTTT

d_gene: TRBD1
len: 12
v_gene: TRBV5-5
j_gene: TRBJ1-2
abundance: -
CDR3aa: CASSFDRDGYTF
CDR3nt: TGTGCCAGCAGCTTCGACAGGGATGGCTACACCTTC

d_gene: TRBD1
len: 14
v_gene: TRBV6-1
j_gene: TRBJ1-4
abundance: few
CDR3aa: CASSEGQGDEKLFF
CDR3nt: TGTGCCAGCAGTGAAGGACAGGGAGATGAAAAACTGTTTTTT

d_gene: -
len: 15
v_gene: TRBV4-3
j_gene: TRBJ1-1
abundance: -
CDR3aa: CASSQDLGRYGEAFF
CDR3nt: TGCGCCAGCAGCCAAGATCTCGGCAGGTATGGTGAAGCTTTCTTT

d_gene: -
len: 15
v_gene: TRBV6-5
j_gene: TRBJ1-4
abundance: -
CDR3aa: CASRRRGGINEKLFF
CDR3nt: TGTGCCAGCAGACGACGAGGGGGGATTAATGAAAAACTGTTTTTT

d_gene: -
len: 11
v_gene: TRBV3-1
j_gene: TRBJ1-6
abundance: -
CDR3aa: CASSQNGPLHF
CDR3nt: TGTGCCAGCAGCCAAAACGGGCCCCTCCACTTT

d_gene: TRBD2
len: 15
v_gene: TRBV7-2
j_gene: TRBJ2-3
abundance: -
CDR3aa: CASSLGLAYTDTQYF
CDR3nt: TGTGCCAGCAGCTTGGGACTAGCGTACACAGATACGCAGTATTTT

d_gene: -
len: 15
v_gene: TRBV5-6
j_gene: TRBJ1-5
abundance: many
CDR3aa: CASSKTSGSNQPQHF
CDR3nt: TGTGCCAGCAGTAAGACCTCTGGAAGCAATCAGCCCCAGCATTTT

d_gene: -
len: 14
v_gene: TRBV5-1
j_gene: TRBJ2-5
abundance: -
CDR3aa: CASCVAGVGETQYF
CDR3nt: TGCGCCAGCTGCGTCGCAGGGGTCGGAGAGACCCAGTACTTC

d_gene: -
len: 16
v_gene: TRBV7-2
j_gene: TRBJ2-1
abundance: -
CDR3aa: CASSSRMVGSYNEQFF
CDR3nt: TGTGCCAGCAGCTCAAGAATGGTGGGGTCCTACAATGAGCAGTTCTTC

d_gene: -
len: 12
v_gene: TRBV15
j_gene: TRBJ1-2
abundance: -
CDR3aa: CATARWNYGYTF
CDR3nt: TGTGCCACCGCAAGGTGGAACTATGGCTACACCTTC

d_gene: -
len: 15
v_gene: TRBV3-1
j_gene: TRBJ1-5
abundance: -
CDR3aa: CASSQGRQHNQPQHF
CDR3nt: TGTGCCAGCAGCCAAGGTAGACAGCATAATCAGCCCCAGCATTTT

d_gene: -
len: 11
v_gene: TRBV7-2
j_gene: TRBJ2-5
abundance: -
CDR3aa: CASSHPGTQYF
CDR3nt: TGTGCCAGCAGCCACCCAGGGACCCAGTACTTC

d_gene: -
len: 12
v_gene: TRBV20-1
j_gene: TRBJ2-3
abundance: few
CDR3aa: CSVAPAGRAQYF
CDR3nt: TGCAGTGTGGCTCCGGCCGGGCGGGCGCAGTATTTT

d_gene: -
len: 12
v_gene: TRBV19
j_gene: TRBJ2-1
abundance: few
CDR3aa: CASSTRYNEQFF
CDR3nt: TGTGCCAGTAGTACGCGGTACAATGAGCAGTTCTTC

d_gene: -
len: 15
v_gene: TRBV7-3
j_gene: TRBJ2-3
abundance: many
CDR3aa: CASSLIGGLTDTQYF
CDR3nt: TGTGCCAGCAGCTTGATCGGGGGCCTCACAGATACGCAGTATTTT

d_gene: -
len: 14
v_gene: TRBV7-2
j_gene: TRBJ2-5
abundance: -
CDR3aa: CASSLAVYQETQYF
CDR3nt: TGTGCCAGCAGCTTGGCAGTGTACCAAGAGACCCAGTACTTC

d_gene: -
len: 14
v_gene: TRBV2
j_gene: TRBJ2-5
abundance: -
CDR3aa: CASTERTGGETQYF
CDR3nt: TGTGCCAGCACCGAGCGGACAGGAGGGGAGACCCAGTACTTC

d_gene: TRBD1
len: 15
v_gene: TRBV11-1
j_gene: TRBJ2-6
abundance: few
CDR3aa: CASSSTGAGANVLTF
CDR3nt: TGTGCCAGCAGCTCCACAGGGGCTGGGGCCAACGTCCTGACTTTC

d_gene: -
len: 13
v_gene: TRBV4-2
j_gene: TRBJ1-3
abundance: few
CDR3aa: CASSRGGGNTIYF
CDR3nt: TGTGCCAGCAGCCGGGGAGGCGGAAACACCATATATTTT

d_gene: -
len: 15
v_gene: TRBV6-1
j_gene: TRBJ2-1
abundance: few
CDR3aa: CASREPGGSGGEQFF
CDR3nt: TGTGCCAGCAGGGAACCGGGGGGGTCAGGGGGTGAGCAGTTCTTC

d_gene: -
len: 14
v_gene: TRBV5-6
j_gene: TRBJ1-2
abundance: -
CDR3aa: CASSLPGFVYGYTF
CDR3nt: TGTGCCAGCAGCCTCCCTGGTTTTGTCTATGGCTACACCTTC

d_gene: -
len: 13
v_gene: TRBV9
j_gene: TRBJ1-5
abundance: -
CDR3aa: CASSGAPGQPQHF
CDR3nt: TGTGCCAGCAGCGGGGCTCCCGGGCAGCCCCAGCATTTT

d_gene: -
len: 14
v_gene: TRBV6-5
j_gene: TRBJ1-6
abundance: few
CDR3aa: CASTDAGSDSPLHF
CDR3nt: TGTGCCAGCACGGATGCAGGAAGCGATTCACCCCTCCACTTT

d_gene: -
len: 17
v_gene: TRBV18
j_gene: TRBJ2-7
abundance: few
CDR3aa: CASSPPTGPSGSYEQYF
CDR3nt: TGTGCCAGCTCACCACCTACTGGGCCCTCCGGGTCCTACGAGCAGTACTTC

d_gene: TRBD2
len: 12
v_gene: TRBV20-1
j_gene: TRBJ2-2
abundance: -
CDR3aa: CSGTSGTGELFF
CDR3nt: TGCAGTGGGACTAGCGGCACCGGGGAGCTGTTTTTT

d_gene: -
len: 13
v_gene: TRBV7-9
j_gene: TRBJ1-1
abundance: few
CDR3aa: CASSFDPNTEAFF
CDR3nt: TGTGCCAGCAGCTTTGACCCGAACACTGAAGCTTTCTTT

d_gene: -
len: 13
v_gene: TRBV4-3
j_gene: TRBJ2-5
abundance: few
CDR3aa: CASSRGAGETQYF
CDR3nt: TGCGCCAGCAGCCGTGGAGCTGGGGAGACCCAGTACTTC

d_gene: TRBD1
len: 16
v_gene: TRBV20-1
j_gene: TRBJ1-6
abundance: few
CDR3aa: CSATKITGQGNSPLHF
CDR3nt: TGCAGTGCTACGAAGATTACGGGACAGGGAAATTCACCCCTCCACTTT

d_gene: -
len: 13
v_gene: TRBV5-1
j_gene: TRBJ1-2
abundance: -
CDR3aa: CASSLAQTYGYTF
CDR3nt: TGCGCCAGCAGCTTGGCTCAGACGTATGGCTACACCTTC

d_gene: -
len: 16
v_gene: TRBV18
j_gene: TRBJ1-3
abundance: few
CDR3aa: CASSLPTVYSGNTIYF
CDR3nt: TGTGCCAGCTCACTTCCGACGGTTTACTCTGGAAACACCATATATTTT

d_gene: -
len: 15
v_gene: TRBV5-1
j_gene: TRBJ1-1
abundance: few
CDR3aa: CASSLGRLMNTEAFF
CDR3nt: TGCGCCAGCAGCTTAGGCAGACTAATGAACACTGAAGCTTTCTTT

d_gene: TRBD1
len: 15
v_gene: TRBV20-1
j_gene: TRBJ1-6
abundance: few
CDR3aa: CSARDPRQGDSPLHF
CDR3nt: TGCAGTGCTAGAGATCCCCGACAGGGCGATTCACCCCTCCACTTT

d_gene: TRBD1
len: 14
v_gene: TRBV7-2
j_gene: TRBJ1-2
abundance: -
CDR3aa: CASSFPTGGRGYTF
CDR3nt: TGTGCCAGCAGCTTTCCGACAGGGGGCAGGGGCTACACCTTC

d_gene: TRBD1
len: 16
v_gene: TRBV6-5
j_gene: TRBJ2-2
abundance: few
CDR3aa: CASRDTGGAWTGELFF
CDR3nt: TGTGCCAGCAGAGATACAGGGGGCGCGTGGACCGGGGAGCTGTTTTTT

d_gene: -
len: 16
v_gene: TRBV15
j_gene: TRBJ2-6
abundance: -
CDR3aa: CATSRDGRPGANVLTF
CDR3nt: TGTGCCACCAGCAGAGATGGGAGGCCCGGGGCCAACGTCCTGACTTTC

d_gene: -
len: 14
v_gene: TRBV6-5
j_gene: TRBJ1-6
abundance: -
CDR3aa: CASSYRGDYSPLHF
CDR3nt: TGTGCCAGCAGTTATCGCGGGGACTATTCACCCCTCCACTTT

d_gene: -
len: 15
v_gene: TRBV18
j_gene: TRBJ1-5
abundance: -
CDR3aa: CASSPRGALGQPQHF
CDR3nt: TGTGCCAGCTCACCGCGGGGGGCCCTTGGCCAGCCCCAGCATTTT